The 2 T cell receptor beta chains reported below all come from one sample, sequenced in a study of cytomegalovirus exposure and HLA in healthy donors. The protocol was immunoSEQ multiplex PCR, while the TCRdb copy is restricted to in-frame clones and leaves out a portion. The sample consists of 60,000 or so clones, around 94% of them appearing once. The sequenced sample consisted of PBMCs. The receptors shown here come from a man between 18 and 29 years old in good health and CMV-seronegative.

The chain recombines TRBV15 with TRBJ1-1, with 7 bases identical to TRBD1. The ends lost 1 base at V and 5 bases at J; junction bases unmatched: 7. This CDR3 is 15 amino acids long. CDR1 LNHNV and CDR2 YYDKDF come from the germline V gene (reference sequence). CDR3 sequence: CATSRGVTGETEAFF. The CDR3 coding sequence is TGTGCCACCAGCAGAGGGGTCACAGGGGAGACTGAAGCTTTCTTT.

V is TRBV11-2 and J is TRBJ2-1, with 9 bases identical to TRBD2. V lost 5 bases and J lost 5; bases outside the gene matches: 10. The CDR3 covers 16 residues. CDR1 SGHAT and CDR2 FQNNGV come from the germline V gene. The CDR3 DNA is TGTGCCAGCAGCCCCGAGGGGCTAGCGGGAAACAATGAGCAGTTCTTC. Its protein product is CASSPEGLAGNNEQFF.